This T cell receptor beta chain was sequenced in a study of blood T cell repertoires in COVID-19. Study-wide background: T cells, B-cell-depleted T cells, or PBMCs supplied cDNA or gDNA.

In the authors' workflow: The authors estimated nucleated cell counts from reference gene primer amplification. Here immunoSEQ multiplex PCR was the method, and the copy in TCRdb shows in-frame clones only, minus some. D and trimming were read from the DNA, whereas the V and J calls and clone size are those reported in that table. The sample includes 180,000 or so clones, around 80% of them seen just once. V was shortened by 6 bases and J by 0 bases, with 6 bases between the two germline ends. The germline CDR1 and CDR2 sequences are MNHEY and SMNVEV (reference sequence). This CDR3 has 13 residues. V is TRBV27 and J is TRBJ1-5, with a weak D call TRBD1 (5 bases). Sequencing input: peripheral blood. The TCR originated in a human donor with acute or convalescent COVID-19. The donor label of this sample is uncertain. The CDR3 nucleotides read TGTGCCAGCAGGACAGATAGCAATCAGCCCCAGCATTTT. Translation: CASRTDSNQPQHF.